The 10 T cell receptor beta chains below were found in one sample sequenced in a study of multiple sclerosis patients with progressive multifocal leukoencephalopathy. Produced via immunoSEQ multiplex PCR; TCRdb's table is partial and in-frame only. This table has 25,000 to 35,000 clones, over 85% appearing once. As for time point: 5 to 6 months of natalizumab therapy. The sequences come from PBMCs, collected from a patient treated with natalizumab. Receptors originate from a human donor with multiple sclerosis.

This chain uses TRBV18 with TRBJ1-5; D not certain. The CDR3 spans 14 residues. Germline V gene lookup returns CDR1 KGHSH and CDR2 LQKENI. V shed 8 bases and J shed 1 base, with 12 bases lying between them. The CDR3 DNA follows: TGTGCCAGCGCCCTGGATGGGAGCAATCAGCCCCAGCATTTT. Translating gives CASALDGSNQPQHF.

The genes are TRBV7-2 and TRBJ1-1; D is ambiguous. In germline, CDR1 is SGHTA, CDR2 FQGNSA. Trimming stripped 4 bases from V and 6 bases from J, with 12 bases between. The CDR3 is 13 amino acids. The CDR3 DNA follows: TGTGCCAGCAGCTCCGCCATAATTCCTGAAGCTTTCTTT. This translates into CASSSAIIPEAFF. Full variable domain (rest looked up from reference TRBV7-2 and TRBJ1-1): GAGVSQSPSNKVTEKGKDVELRCDPISGHTALYWYRQSLGQGLEFLIYFQGNSAPDKSGLPSDRFSAERTGGSVSTLTIQRTQQEDSAVYLCASSSAIIPEAFFGQGTRLTVV.

V gene TRBV19 combines with J gene TRBJ1-3; D not certain. V was clipped by 6 bases and J by 0 bases, with 9 bases between them. This CDR3 region has 14 residues. CDR1 and CDR2 from the germline V gene are LNHDA and SQIVND (reference sequence). Written as DNA, the CDR3 is TGTGCCAGTAGGGACGTTGTCTCTGGAAACACCATATATTTT. This translates into CASRDVVSGNTIYF. The full variable domain, rest sourced from reference TRBV19 and TRBJ1-3, is DGGITQSPKYLFRKEGQNVTLSCEQNLNHDAMYWYRQDPGQGLRLIYYSQIVNDFQKGDIAEGYSVSREKKESFPLTVTSAQKNPTAFYLCASRDVVSGNTIYFGEGSWLTVV.

The genes are TRBV6-5 and TRBJ2-1; no reliable D call. Germline V gives CDR1 MNHEY, CDR2 SVGAGI. CDR3 length: 13 amino acids. V gave up 0 bases and J gave up 7 bases, with 7 bases separating them. The CDR3 loop reads CASSYSAANEQFF. In nucleotides, the CDR3 is TGTGCCAGCAGTTACTCGGCAGCAAATGAGCAGTTCTTC.

The chain links TRBV4-3 to TRBJ2-3, with 11 bases that match TRBD2. The CDR3 has 18 amino acids. Per germline, CDR1 LGHNA and CDR2 YSLEER. With 1 base clipped from V and 0 bases from J, the junction kept 6 bases outside the gene matches. CDR3 sequence: CASSQVGTSGTSTDTQYF. CDR3 nucleotides: TGCGCCAGCAGCCAAGTAGGGACTAGCGGTACTAGCACAGATACGCAGTATTTT.

The chain has TRBV5-4 and TRBJ1-1; D possibly corresponds to TRBD1 (5 bases). Germline V gene lookup returns CDR1 SGHNT and CDR2 YYREEE (reference sequence). Trimming cost V 4 bases and J 7 bases, with 11 bases left between them. CDR3 length: 12 amino acids. This CDR3 reads CASSPGTVEAFF. The CDR3, as DNA: TGTGCCAGCAGCCCCGGGACGGTTGAAGCTTTCTTT.

V is TRBV12-5 and J is TRBJ2-7, with 7 bases lining up with TRBD1. Per germline, CDR1 LGHNT and CDR2 FRNRAP. The V gene end was trimmed by 7 bases and the J gene end by 13 bases; junction bases not matched to a gene: 10. The CDR3 spans 11 residues. Written as DNA, the CDR3 is TGTGCTAGTGTTTCCCCCGGGACAGCATACGTC. Encoded protein: CASVSPGTAYV.

This clone was counted once. One end of the junction fails to match germline, which may point to a read error. The same CDR3 is also encoded by other DNA sequences in this sample. This chain uses TRBV7-9 with TRBJ2-2, with D uncertain. This CDR3 has 15 residues. CDR1 is SEHNR, CDR2 FQNEAQ, per germline (reference sequence). This CDR3 reads CASSLVAVPTGELFF. The CDR3 region has the DNA TGCGCCAGCAGCTTAGTGGCAGTTCCCACCGGGGAGCTGTTTTTT.

The V gene is TRBV7-9, the J gene TRBJ1-1; D not certain. This CDR3 comprises 13 residues. The germline V gene encodes CDR1 SEHNR and CDR2 FQNEAQ (reference sequence). Between the trimmed V and J ends, which lost 7 bases and 1 base, there was a span of 10 bases. CDR3 sequence reads: CASKYQPNTEAFF. CDR3 bases: TGTGCCAGCAAGTACCAGCCGAACACTGAAGCTTTCTTT.

The chain recombines TRBV5-4 with TRBJ2-1, with TRBD1 identical over 7 bases. The CDR3 is made up of 14 amino acids. The germline V gene has CDR1 SGHNT and CDR2 YYREEE (reference sequence). V lost 4 bases to trimming and J lost 5 bases; unmatched junction nucleotides: 6. CDR3 nucleotides: TGTGCCAGCAGCACCGGGACAGTAGACAATGAGCAGTTCTTC. Protein: CASSTGTVDNEQFF.